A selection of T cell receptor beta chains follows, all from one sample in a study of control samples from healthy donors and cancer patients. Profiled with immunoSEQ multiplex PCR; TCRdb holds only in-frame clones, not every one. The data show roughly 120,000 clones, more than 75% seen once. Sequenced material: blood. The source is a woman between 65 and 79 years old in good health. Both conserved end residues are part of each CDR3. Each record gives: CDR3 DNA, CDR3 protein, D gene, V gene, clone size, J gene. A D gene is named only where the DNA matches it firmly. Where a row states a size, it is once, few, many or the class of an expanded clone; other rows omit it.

CDR3 DNA: TGTGCCAGCAGCTCGATCGGCCGGAACTCTGGCTACACCTTC
CDR3 protein: CASSSIGRNSGYTF
D gene: NA
V gene: TRBV11-2
clone size: NA
J gene: TRBJ1-2

CDR3 DNA: TGTGCCAGTAGTATCGACAGGGACCCGTGGCAGCCCCAGCATTTT
CDR3 protein: CASSIDRDPWQPQHF
D gene: TRBD1
V gene: TRBV19
clone size: few
J gene: TRBJ1-5

CDR3 DNA: TGTGCCAGCAGCTTGGAGGGGGGGCCGGGCACTGAAGCTTTCTTT
CDR3 protein: CASSLEGGPGTEAFF
D gene: NA
V gene: TRBV5-8
clone size: NA
J gene: TRBJ1-1

CDR3 DNA: TGCGCCAGCAGCCAAGGGACAGGGACGGGGGGCTATGGCTACACCTTC
CDR3 protein: CASSQGTGTGGYGYTF
D gene: TRBD1
V gene: TRBV4-3
clone size: few
J gene: TRBJ1-2

CDR3 DNA: TGTGCCAGCAGGCCGGACATTAATGAAGCTTTCTTT
CDR3 protein: CASRPDINEAFF
D gene: NA
V gene: TRBV6-5
clone size: NA
J gene: TRBJ1-1

CDR3 DNA: TGTGCCAGCAGCTTTGGGACAGGGTCGGGGCCCCAGCATTTT
CDR3 protein: CASSFGTGSGPQHF
D gene: TRBD1
V gene: TRBV5-5
clone size: NA
J gene: TRBJ1-5

CDR3 DNA: TGTGCCAGCAGCTCGACAGTGGCTATCTATGGCTACACCTTC
CDR3 protein: CASSSTVAIYGYTF
D gene: NA
V gene: TRBV5-6
clone size: few
J gene: TRBJ1-2

CDR3 DNA: TGTGCCAGCAGCTTGGGGCAGGGAGGATACACTGAAGCTTTCTTT
CDR3 protein: CASSLGQGGYTEAFF
D gene: NA
V gene: TRBV5-4
clone size: NA
J gene: TRBJ1-1

CDR3 DNA: TGTGCCAGCAGGAAGACAGGGAGCAATCAGCCCCAGCATTTT
CDR3 protein: CASRKTGSNQPQHF
D gene: TRBD1
V gene: TRBV2
clone size: NA
J gene: TRBJ1-5

CDR3 DNA: TGTGCCAGCAGCTTTCGGAGGGGAGGCTTCTACGAGCAGTACTTC
CDR3 protein: CASSFRRGGFYEQYF
D gene: NA
V gene: TRBV5-5
clone size: few
J gene: TRBJ2-7

CDR3 DNA: TGTGCCAGCACGAGGGGACACCCGGGCACCGGGGAGCTGTTTTTT
CDR3 protein: CASTRGHPGTGELFF
D gene: NA
V gene: TRBV2
clone size: NA
J gene: TRBJ2-2

CDR3 DNA: TGTGCCAGCAGCCCGACACTAGCGGGGGGGCCGGGCACCGGGGAGCTGTTTTTT
CDR3 protein: CASSPTLAGGPGTGELFF
D gene: TRBD2
V gene: TRBV27
clone size: NA
J gene: TRBJ2-2

CDR3 DNA: TGTGCCACCAGGCCTCGACAGGGGACGGCGATGAACACTGAAGCTTTCTTT
CDR3 protein: CATRPRQGTAMNTEAFF
D gene: TRBD1
V gene: TRBV24-1
clone size: NA
J gene: TRBJ1-1

CDR3 DNA: TGTGCCAGCAGTTTATCATCGGGGCCGGGACAGGGGCTCGACGAGCAGTACTTC
CDR3 protein: CASSLSSGPGQGLDEQYF
D gene: TRBD1
V gene: TRBV27
clone size: NA
J gene: TRBJ2-7

CDR3 DNA: TGCAGTGCTAGTCGCGGGGCGGCGAACACTGAAGCTTTCTTT
CDR3 protein: CSASRGAANTEAFF
D gene: NA
V gene: TRBV20-1
clone size: NA
J gene: TRBJ1-1

CDR3 DNA: TGCGCCAGTGTAACAGGGTCTCTCACTGAAGCTTTCTTT
CDR3 protein: CASVTGSLTEAFF
D gene: NA
V gene: TRBV10-2
clone size: NA
J gene: TRBJ1-1

CDR3 DNA: TGCGCCAGCAGCCACACGACAGGGACGGCCTCCGACGAGCAGTACTTC
CDR3 protein: CASSHTTGTASDEQYF
D gene: TRBD1
V gene: TRBV4-1
clone size: NA
J gene: TRBJ2-7

CDR3 DNA: TGCGCCAGCAGCTTAAGCGGGGGGGACTACAATGAGCAGTTCTTC
CDR3 protein: CASSLSGGDYNEQFF
D gene: TRBD2
V gene: TRBV5-1
clone size: NA
J gene: TRBJ2-1

CDR3 DNA: TGTGCCAGTACCCCGACAGGATATAATTCACCCCTCCACTTT
CDR3 protein: CASTPTGYNSPLHF
D gene: NA
V gene: TRBV19
clone size: NA
J gene: TRBJ1-6

CDR3 DNA: TGTGCCAGCAGCCCAGACTCGAATTCACCCCTCCACTTT
CDR3 protein: CASSPDSNSPLHF
D gene: NA
V gene: TRBV9
clone size: NA
J gene: TRBJ1-6

CDR3 DNA: TGTGCCAGCAGTGCGCAGAACACCGGGGAGCTGTTTTTT
CDR3 protein: CASSAQNTGELFF
D gene: NA
V gene: TRBV25-1
clone size: NA
J gene: TRBJ2-2

CDR3 DNA: TGTGCCAGCAGCTTGGAAGAAGGGAGGAACACTGAAGCTTTCTTT
CDR3 protein: CASSLEEGRNTEAFF
D gene: NA
V gene: TRBV5-5
clone size: NA
J gene: TRBJ1-1

CDR3 DNA: TGTGCCAGCAGTGAAGCGGTGGGGGGGGTCTCCTACGAGCAGTACTTC
CDR3 protein: CASSEAVGGVSYEQYF
D gene: TRBD2
V gene: TRBV6-1
clone size: NA
J gene: TRBJ2-7

CDR3 DNA: TGTGCCAGCAGGGACAGGGGGATAAGTATCGAGTACTTC
CDR3 protein: CASRDRGISIEYF
D gene: TRBD1
V gene: TRBV2
clone size: NA
J gene: TRBJ2-4

CDR3 DNA: TGTGCCAGCAGCTTGGGACAGGGGTGGACCTACGAGCAGTACTTC
CDR3 protein: CASSLGQGWTYEQYF
D gene: TRBD1
V gene: TRBV7-2
clone size: NA
J gene: TRBJ2-7

CDR3 DNA: TGTGCCAGTAGTAGCCAGGGGCACCCCAATGAAAAACTGTTTTTT
CDR3 protein: CASSSQGHPNEKLFF
D gene: NA
V gene: TRBV19
clone size: NA
J gene: TRBJ1-4

CDR3 DNA: TGTGCCAGCAGCCTATGGACTAGCGGGAAAGACAATGAGCAGTTCTTC
CDR3 protein: CASSLWTSGKDNEQFF
D gene: TRBD2
V gene: TRBV11-2
clone size: NA
J gene: TRBJ2-1

CDR3 DNA: TGTGCCAGCAGTGTTTCAGATTCCCCACAAGGAAACACCATATATTTT
CDR3 protein: CASSVSDSPQGNTIYF
D gene: NA
V gene: TRBV2
clone size: NA
J gene: TRBJ1-3

CDR3 DNA: TGTGCCAGCAGCTTGGAGGGGCGAGGGCGACCCCTCCACTTT
CDR3 protein: CASSLEGRGRPLHF
D gene: NA
V gene: TRBV5-4
clone size: NA
J gene: TRBJ1-6

CDR3 DNA: TGCGCCAGCAGCCAAGAGAGGGTCGGGCTGCCTAGCGCCGGGGGGAATGAGCAGTTCTTC
CDR3 protein: CASSQERVGLPSAGGNEQFF
D gene: TRBD2
V gene: TRBV4-1
clone size: once
J gene: TRBJ2-1

CDR3 DNA: TGCGCCAGCAGCCAAGGAGGGGACAGGGGAAAGGAAAAACTGTTTTTT
CDR3 protein: CASSQGGDRGKEKLFF
D gene: TRBD1
V gene: TRBV4-3
clone size: NA
J gene: TRBJ1-4

CDR3 DNA: TGTGCCAGCAGCACGAGGTATTCACCCCTCCACTTT
CDR3 protein: CASSTRYSPLHF
D gene: NA
V gene: TRBV21-1
clone size: NA
J gene: TRBJ1-6

CDR3 DNA: TGTGCCAGCAGCCAAGACCTGACACGTTTGTTAGACTATGGCTACACCTTC
CDR3 protein: CASSQDLTRLLDYGYTF
D gene: NA
V gene: TRBV3-1/TRBV3-2
clone size: NA
J gene: TRBJ1-2

CDR3 DNA: TGTGCCAGCAGTCCGCCGGGACGGCAAGTGTTCTTC
CDR3 protein: CASSPPGRQVFF
D gene: NA
V gene: TRBV6-5
clone size: NA
J gene: TRBJ2-1

CDR3 DNA: TGTGCCAGCAGCCAAGAGACCCTCAGGTCTGGAAACACCATATATTTT
CDR3 protein: CASSQETLRSGNTIYF
D gene: NA
V gene: TRBV3-1/TRBV3-2
clone size: NA
J gene: TRBJ1-3

CDR3 DNA: TGTGCCAGCAGTGAACCCCAGGGGGCATGGAGCACAGATACGCAGTATTTT
CDR3 protein: CASSEPQGAWSTDTQYF
D gene: TRBD1
V gene: TRBV27
clone size: NA
J gene: TRBJ2-3

CDR3 DNA: TGTGCCAGCAGCTTTCGGGGGGGGACAGAAGAGACCCAGTACTTC
CDR3 protein: CASSFRGGTEETQYF
D gene: NA
V gene: TRBV9
clone size: NA
J gene: TRBJ2-5

CDR3 DNA: TGTGCCACCAGCAGAGATCTTGACTGGCGGGCTGCTTTCTTT
CDR3 protein: CATSRDLDWRAAFF
D gene: NA
V gene: TRBV15
clone size: NA
J gene: TRBJ1-1

CDR3 DNA: TGTGCCAGCAGTTTCAGGGGCTCATCTTCCTACGAGCAGTACTTC
CDR3 protein: CASSFRGSSSYEQYF
D gene: NA
V gene: TRBV6-2/TRBV6-3
clone size: NA
J gene: TRBJ2-7

CDR3 DNA: TGTGCCAGCAGCTTTGACAGCCATGAAAAACTGTTTTTT
CDR3 protein: CASSFDSHEKLFF
D gene: NA
V gene: TRBV7-9
clone size: NA
J gene: TRBJ1-4

CDR3 DNA: TGTGCCAGCAGTCCAGGCCAGGTCGACGGCTACACCTTC
CDR3 protein: CASSPGQVDGYTF
D gene: NA
V gene: TRBV12-3/TRBV12-4
clone size: NA
J gene: TRBJ1-2

CDR3 DNA: TGTGCCAGCAGTTTAAGGGCGGGGGTTGAAGTTAAGAACACTGAAGCTTTCTTT
CDR3 protein: CASSLRAGVEVKNTEAFF
D gene: NA
V gene: TRBV28
clone size: NA
J gene: TRBJ1-1

CDR3 DNA: TGTGCCAGAATGACAGGGGACCTATCGTCACCCCTCCACTTT
CDR3 protein: CARMTGDLSSPLHF
D gene: TRBD1
V gene: TRBV27
clone size: NA
J gene: TRBJ1-6

CDR3 DNA: TGTGCCAGCAGCTTAGGCGGGTCAGATACGCAGTATTTT
CDR3 protein: CASSLGGSDTQYF
D gene: NA
V gene: TRBV11-3
clone size: NA
J gene: TRBJ2-3

CDR3 DNA: TGTGCCAGCGCGCTTCAGGGGGGAAGCACCGGGGAGCTGTTTTTT
CDR3 protein: CASALQGGSTGELFF
D gene: NA
V gene: TRBV2
clone size: NA
J gene: TRBJ2-2

CDR3 DNA: TGTGCCAGCAACTCCCCCGCGGGGACAAACACTGAAGCTTTCTTT
CDR3 protein: CASNSPAGTNTEAFF
D gene: NA
V gene: TRBV6-5
clone size: NA
J gene: TRBJ1-1

CDR3 DNA: TGTGCCAGCAGTGACAGGCCCAACAATGAGCAGTTCTTC
CDR3 protein: CASSDRPNNEQFF
D gene: NA
V gene: TRBV6-4
clone size: NA
J gene: TRBJ2-1

CDR3 DNA: TGTGCCAGCAGTGAACGGAGAGCCCACACAGATACGCAGTATTTT
CDR3 protein: CASSERRAHTDTQYF
D gene: NA
V gene: TRBV6-1
clone size: few
J gene: TRBJ2-3

CDR3 DNA: TGCGCCAGCAGCAATGAGCTGCTCACTGAAGCTTTCTTT
CDR3 protein: CASSNELLTEAFF
D gene: NA
V gene: TRBV5-1
clone size: NA
J gene: TRBJ1-1

CDR3 DNA: TGTGCCAGCAGCTCTGACGGGGGGAATGAAAAACTGTTTTTT
CDR3 protein: CASSSDGGNEKLFF
D gene: NA
V gene: TRBV5-4
clone size: NA
J gene: TRBJ1-4

CDR3 DNA: TGTGCCAGCAGCTTAGCTAGCGGGACAGATACGCAGTATTTT
CDR3 protein: CASSLASGTDTQYF
D gene: TRBD2
V gene: TRBV7-3
clone size: NA
J gene: TRBJ2-3

CDR3 DNA: TGTGCCAGCCGTGGGGGGGGTGGACCGGAGACCCAGTACTTC
CDR3 protein: CASRGGGGPETQYF
D gene: TRBD2
V gene: TRBV2
clone size: NA
J gene: TRBJ2-5

CDR3 DNA: TGCGCCAGCAGCCAAACCTCCTCTGGAAACACCATATATTTT
CDR3 protein: CASSQTSSGNTIYF
D gene: NA
V gene: TRBV4-3
clone size: NA
J gene: TRBJ1-3

CDR3 DNA: TGTGCCACCCGCTTGCCGACGGGAAACACCATATATTTT
CDR3 protein: CATRLPTGNTIYF
D gene: NA
V gene: TRBV10-3
clone size: NA
J gene: TRBJ1-3

CDR3 DNA: TGTGCCAGCTCCCCGGGTACGGAGACCCAGTACTTC
CDR3 protein: CASSPGTETQYF
D gene: NA
V gene: TRBV18
clone size: NA
J gene: TRBJ2-5